This T cell receptor beta chain was identified during a study of CD8+CD57+ T cells in acquired aplastic anemia. Across the whole study: Roughly 3.2 ug was the average amount of DNA from sorted CD4+ and CD8+ cells. Study observations and caveats: CD8+ Simpson's diversity did not differ significantly between patients and controls. Common to patients and controls were approximately 30 CD8+ CDR3 sequences.

This clonotype came up a few times. Its specificity is not known. Genomic DNA, the template, was used for profiling of the TCR beta VDJ and CDR3. Each CDR3 protein is one row after TCRdb ran MiXCR on the reads. The sample records about 130,000 distinct CDR3 sequences, 48% being singletons. Trimming removed 2 bases from V and 2 bases from J, with 12 bases in between. Per germline, CDR1 SGHVS and CDR2 FNYEAQ. The CDR3 contains 15 residues. The clonotype was recovered from a human donor in good health, serving as a control. This chain joins TRBV7-6 and TRBJ1-2; D gene uncertain. What was sequenced was sorted CD4+, CD8+, or CD8+CD57+ T cells (not recorded which) from PBMCs. Here the CDR3 reads CASSLKEGSNYGYTF. For the CDR3, the DNA is TGTGCCAGCAGCTTAAAGGAGGGTTCGAACTATGGCTACACCTTC.